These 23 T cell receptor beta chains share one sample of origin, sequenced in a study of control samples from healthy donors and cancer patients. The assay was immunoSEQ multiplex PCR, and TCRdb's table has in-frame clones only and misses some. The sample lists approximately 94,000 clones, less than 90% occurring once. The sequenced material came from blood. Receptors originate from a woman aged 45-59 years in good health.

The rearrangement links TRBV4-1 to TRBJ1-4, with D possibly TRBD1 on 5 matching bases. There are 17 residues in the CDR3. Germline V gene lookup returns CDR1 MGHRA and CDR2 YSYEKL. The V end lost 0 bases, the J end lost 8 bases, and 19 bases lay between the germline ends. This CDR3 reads CASSQERGGRASEKLFF. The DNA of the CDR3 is TGCGCCAGCAGCCAAGAAAGGGGAGGTAGAGCTAGCGAAAAACTGTTTTTT.

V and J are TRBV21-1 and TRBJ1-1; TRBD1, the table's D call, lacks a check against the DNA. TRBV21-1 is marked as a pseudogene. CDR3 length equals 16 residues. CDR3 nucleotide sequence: TGTGCCAGCAGCAAAGGGGACAGGGAGTCTTATCTTGAAGCTTTCTTT. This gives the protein CASSKGDRESYLEAFF.

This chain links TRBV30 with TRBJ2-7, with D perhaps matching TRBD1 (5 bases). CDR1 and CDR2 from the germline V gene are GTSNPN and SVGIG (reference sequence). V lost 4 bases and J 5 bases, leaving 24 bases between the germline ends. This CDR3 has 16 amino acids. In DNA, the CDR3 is TGTGCCTGGATTCCTAAAGGGCAGGGCCAGTTGGACGAGCAGTACTTC. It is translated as CAWIPKGQGQLDEQYF. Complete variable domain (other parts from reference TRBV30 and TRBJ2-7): SQTIHQWPATLVQPVGSPLSLECTVEGTSNPNLYWYRQAAGRGLQLLFYSVGIGQISSEVPQNLSASRPQDRQFILSSKKLLLSDSGFYLCAWIPKGQGQLDEQYFGPGTRLTVT.

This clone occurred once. Here the CDR3 DNA reads TGTGCCAGCAGCTCCCCTGACCGTGTTATCAATGAGCAGTTCTTC. It codes for CASSSPDRVINEQFF. The J gene is TRBJ2-1, the V gene TRBV6-5; D not certain. Trimming took off 6 bases at V and 6 bases at J, with 18 bases between the two ends. In germline, CDR1 is MNHEY, CDR2 SVGAGI. This CDR3 is built from 15 residues.

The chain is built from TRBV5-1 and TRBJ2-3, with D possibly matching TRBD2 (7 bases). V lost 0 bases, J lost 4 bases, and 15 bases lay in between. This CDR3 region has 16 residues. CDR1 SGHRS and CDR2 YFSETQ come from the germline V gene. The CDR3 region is CASSLVSGTSPDTQYF. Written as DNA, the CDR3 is TGCGCCAGCAGCTTGGTCAGCGGGACATCCCCAGATACGCAGTATTTT.

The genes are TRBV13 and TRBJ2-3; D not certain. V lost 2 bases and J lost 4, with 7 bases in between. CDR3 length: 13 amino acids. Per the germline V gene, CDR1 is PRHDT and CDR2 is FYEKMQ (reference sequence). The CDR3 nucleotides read TGTGCCAGCAGCTTAACTCTCGCAGATACGCAGTATTTT. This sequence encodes CASSLTLADTQYF. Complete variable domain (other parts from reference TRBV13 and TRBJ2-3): AAGVIQSPRHLIKEKRETATLKCYPIPRHDTVYWYQQGPGQDPQFLISFYEKMQSDKGSIPDRFSAQQFSDYHSELNMSSLELGDSALYFCASSLTLADTQYFGPGTRLTVL.

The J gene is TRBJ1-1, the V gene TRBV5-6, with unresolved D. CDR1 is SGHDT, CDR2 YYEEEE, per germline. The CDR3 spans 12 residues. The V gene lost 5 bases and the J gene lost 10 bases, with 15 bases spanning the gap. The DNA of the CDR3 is TGTGCCAGCAGGTCCGGCGGCGAGGGAGCTTTCTTT. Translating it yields CASRSGGEGAFF.

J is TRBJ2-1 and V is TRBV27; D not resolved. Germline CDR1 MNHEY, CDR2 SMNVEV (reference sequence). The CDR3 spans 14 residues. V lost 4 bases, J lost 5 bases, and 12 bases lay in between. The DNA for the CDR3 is TGTGCCAGCAGTTCATTTCAACGGGACAATGAGCAGTTCTTC. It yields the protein CASSSFQRDNEQFF.

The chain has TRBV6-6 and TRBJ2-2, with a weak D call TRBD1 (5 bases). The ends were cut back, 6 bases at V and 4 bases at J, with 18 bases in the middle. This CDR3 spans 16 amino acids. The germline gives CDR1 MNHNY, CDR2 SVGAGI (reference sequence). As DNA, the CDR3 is TGTGCCAGCAGCCGAACAACAGGCCCTACCACCGGGGAGCTGTTTTTT. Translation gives CASSRTTGPTTGELFF.

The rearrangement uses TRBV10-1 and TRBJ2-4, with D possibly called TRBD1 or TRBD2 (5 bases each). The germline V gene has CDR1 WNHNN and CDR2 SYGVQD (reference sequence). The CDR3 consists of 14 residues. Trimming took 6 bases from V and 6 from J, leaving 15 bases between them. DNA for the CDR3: TGCGCCAGCAGCCCCCCAGGGACGGGAAACATTCAGTACTTC. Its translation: CASSPPGTGNIQYF.

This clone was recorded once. The CDR3 nucleotides read TGTGCCAGCAGGGGGGGTGTATGGGGCTACACCTTC. It specifies CASRGGVWGYTF. The genes are TRBV27 and TRBJ1-2; maybe TRBD1 (5 bases). Trimming took off 6 bases at V and 8 bases at J, with 13 bases between the two ends. Germline lookup yields CDR1 MNHEY and CDR2 SMNVEV (reference sequence). The CDR3 has 12 amino acids.

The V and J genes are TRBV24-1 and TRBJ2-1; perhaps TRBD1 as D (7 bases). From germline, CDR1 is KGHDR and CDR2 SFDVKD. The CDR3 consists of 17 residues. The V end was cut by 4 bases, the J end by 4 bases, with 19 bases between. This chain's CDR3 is CATSEPGGSGVYNEQFF. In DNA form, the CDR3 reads TGTGCCACCAGTGAGCCAGGGGGGTCCGGGGTATACAATGAGCAGTTCTTC.

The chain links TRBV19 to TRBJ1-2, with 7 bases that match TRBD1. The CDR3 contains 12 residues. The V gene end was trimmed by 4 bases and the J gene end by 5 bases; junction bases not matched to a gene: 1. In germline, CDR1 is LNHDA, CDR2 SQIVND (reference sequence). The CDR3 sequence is CASSKGAYGYTF. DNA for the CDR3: TGTGCCAGTAGTAAGGGGGCTTATGGCTACACCTTC.

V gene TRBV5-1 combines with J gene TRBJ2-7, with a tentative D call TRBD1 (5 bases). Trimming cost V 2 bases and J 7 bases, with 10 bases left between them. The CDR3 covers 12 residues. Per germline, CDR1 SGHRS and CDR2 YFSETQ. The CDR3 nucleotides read TGCGCCAGCAGCTTTACAGGTACGGAGCAGTACTTC. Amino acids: CASSFTGTEQYF.

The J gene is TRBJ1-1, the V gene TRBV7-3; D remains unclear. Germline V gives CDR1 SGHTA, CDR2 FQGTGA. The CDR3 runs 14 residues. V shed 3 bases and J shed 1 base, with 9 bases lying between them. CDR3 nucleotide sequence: TGTGCCAGCAGCTTCGGCGGGAGGAACACTGAAGCTTTCTTT. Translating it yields CASSFGGRNTEAFF.

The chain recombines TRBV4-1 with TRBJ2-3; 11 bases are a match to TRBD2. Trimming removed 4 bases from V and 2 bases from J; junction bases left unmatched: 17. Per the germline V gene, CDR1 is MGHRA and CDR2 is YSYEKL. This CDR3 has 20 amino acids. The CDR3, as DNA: TGCGCCAGCAGCCGGCAGAAAGGTCTAGCGGGGGGAAGATTCACAGATACGCAGTATTTT. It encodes CASSRQKGLAGGRFTDTQYF.

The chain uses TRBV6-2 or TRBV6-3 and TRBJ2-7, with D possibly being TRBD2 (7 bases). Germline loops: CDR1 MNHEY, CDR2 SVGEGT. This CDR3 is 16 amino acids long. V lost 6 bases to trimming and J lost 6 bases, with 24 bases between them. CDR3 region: CASSPSRGAASGEQYV. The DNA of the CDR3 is TGTGCCAGCAGCCCTTCCCGGGGGGCCGCCTCGGGCGAGCAGTACGTC.

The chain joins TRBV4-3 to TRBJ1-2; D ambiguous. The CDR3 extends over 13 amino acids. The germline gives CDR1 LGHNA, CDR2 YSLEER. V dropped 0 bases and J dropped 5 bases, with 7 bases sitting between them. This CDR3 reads CASSQDGWYGYTF. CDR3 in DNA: TGCGCCAGCAGCCAAGATGGATGGTATGGCTACACCTTC.

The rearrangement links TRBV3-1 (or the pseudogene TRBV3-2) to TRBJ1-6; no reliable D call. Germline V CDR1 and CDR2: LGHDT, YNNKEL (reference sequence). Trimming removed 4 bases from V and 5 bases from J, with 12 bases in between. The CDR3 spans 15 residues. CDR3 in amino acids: CASSPIVQNNSPLHF. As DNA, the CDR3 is TGTGCCAGCAGCCCGATAGTACAGAATAATTCACCCCTCCACTTT.

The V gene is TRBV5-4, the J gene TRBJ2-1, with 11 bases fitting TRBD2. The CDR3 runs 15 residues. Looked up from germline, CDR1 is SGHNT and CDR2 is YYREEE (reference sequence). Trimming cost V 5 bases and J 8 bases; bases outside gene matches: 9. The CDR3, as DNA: TGTGCCAGCAGTCAAAGACTAGCGGGGACCGATGAGCAGTTCTTC. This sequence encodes CASSQRLAGTDEQFF.

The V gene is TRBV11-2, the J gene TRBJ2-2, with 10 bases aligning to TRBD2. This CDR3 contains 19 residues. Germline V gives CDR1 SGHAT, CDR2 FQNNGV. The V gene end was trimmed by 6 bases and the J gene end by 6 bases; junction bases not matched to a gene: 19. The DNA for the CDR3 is TGTGCCAGCAGGAGTATGATAGCGGGGGGACCTGTCCAGGCCGGGGAGCTGTTTTTT. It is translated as CASRSMIAGGPVQAGELFF.

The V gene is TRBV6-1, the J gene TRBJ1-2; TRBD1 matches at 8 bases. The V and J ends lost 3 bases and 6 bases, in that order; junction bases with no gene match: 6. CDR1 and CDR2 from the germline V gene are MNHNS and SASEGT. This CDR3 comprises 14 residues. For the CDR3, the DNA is TGTGCCAGCAGTGACATAGGGACAGGCAATGGCTACACCTTC. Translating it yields CASSDIGTGNGYTF.

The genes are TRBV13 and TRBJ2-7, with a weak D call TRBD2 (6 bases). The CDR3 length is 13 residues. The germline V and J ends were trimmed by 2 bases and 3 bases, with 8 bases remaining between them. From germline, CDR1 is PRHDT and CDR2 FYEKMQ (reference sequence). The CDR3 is CASSLNGGYEQYV. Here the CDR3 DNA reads TGTGCCAGCAGCTTAAACGGGGGCTACGAGCAGTACGTC.